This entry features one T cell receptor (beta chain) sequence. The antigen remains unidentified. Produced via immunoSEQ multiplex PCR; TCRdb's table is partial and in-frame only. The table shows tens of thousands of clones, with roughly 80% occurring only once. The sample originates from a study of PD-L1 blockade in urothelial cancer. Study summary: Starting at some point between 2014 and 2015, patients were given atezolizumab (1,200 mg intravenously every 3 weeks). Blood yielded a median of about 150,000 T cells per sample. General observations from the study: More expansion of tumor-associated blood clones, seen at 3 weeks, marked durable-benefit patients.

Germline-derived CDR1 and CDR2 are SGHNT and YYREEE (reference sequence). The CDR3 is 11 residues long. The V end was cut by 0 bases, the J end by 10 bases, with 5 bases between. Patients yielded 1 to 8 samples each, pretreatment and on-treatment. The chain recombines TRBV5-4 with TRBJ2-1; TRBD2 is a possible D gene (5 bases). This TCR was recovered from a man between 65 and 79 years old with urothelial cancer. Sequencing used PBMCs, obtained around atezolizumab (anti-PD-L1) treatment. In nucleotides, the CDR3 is TGTGCCAGCAGCTTGGCGGGAGAGCAGTTCTTC. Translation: CASSLAGEQFF.